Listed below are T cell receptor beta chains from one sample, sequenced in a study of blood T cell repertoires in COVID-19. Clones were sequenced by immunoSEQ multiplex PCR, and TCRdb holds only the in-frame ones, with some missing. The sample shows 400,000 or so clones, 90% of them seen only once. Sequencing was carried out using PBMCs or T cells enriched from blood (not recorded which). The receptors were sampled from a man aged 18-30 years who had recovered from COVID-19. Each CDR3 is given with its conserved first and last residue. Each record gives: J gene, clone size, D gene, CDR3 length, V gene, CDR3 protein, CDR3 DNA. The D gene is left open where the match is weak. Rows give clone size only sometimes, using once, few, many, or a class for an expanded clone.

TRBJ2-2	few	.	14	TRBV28	CASRRDLNTGELFF	TGTGCCAGCAGGCGGGATCTGAACACCGGGGAGCTGTTTTTT
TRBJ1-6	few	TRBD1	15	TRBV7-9	CASSSWDRVNSPLHF	TGTGCCAGCAGCTCCTGGGACAGAGTAAATTCACCCCTCCACTTT
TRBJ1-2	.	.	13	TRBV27	CASSLRQTLGYTF	TGTGCCAGCAGTTTAAGACAGACCTTGGGCTACACCTTC
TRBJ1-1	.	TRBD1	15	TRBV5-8	CASSLVGTGYAEAFF	TGTGCCAGCAGCTTGGTAGGGACAGGGTATGCGGAAGCTTTCTTT
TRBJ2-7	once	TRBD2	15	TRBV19	CASSIRLADYDEQYF	TGTGCCAGTAGTATACGGCTAGCGGATTACGACGAGCAGTACTTC
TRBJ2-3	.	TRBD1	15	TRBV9	CASSPRQGSTDTQYF	TGTGCCAGCAGCCCTAGACAGGGGAGCACAGATACGCAGTATTTT
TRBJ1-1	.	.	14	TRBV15	CATSRGGGGTEAFF	TGTGCCACCAGCAGAGGAGGGGGTGGGACTGAAGCTTTCTTT
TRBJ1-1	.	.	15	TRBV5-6	CASSPDRDMNTEAFF	TGTGCCAGCAGCCCTGATCGAGACATGAACACTGAAGCTTTCTTT
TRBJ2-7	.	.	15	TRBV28	CASSLAGTRSYEQYF	TGTGCCAGCAGTTTAGCCGGGACTCGCTCCTACGAGCAGTACTTC
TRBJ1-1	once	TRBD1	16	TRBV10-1	CASSDGQGFVRTEAFF	TGCGCCAGCAGTGATGGACAGGGATTCGTTAGGACTGAAGCTTTCTTT
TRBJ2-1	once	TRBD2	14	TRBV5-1	CASSLTPVGGRAFF	TGCGCCAGCAGCTTGACCCCCGTGGGCGGGAGGGCGTTCTTC
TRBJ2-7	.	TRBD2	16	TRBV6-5	CASSYSRLAGIYEQYF	TGTGCCAGCAGTTACAGCAGACTAGCGGGAATCTACGAGCAGTACTTC
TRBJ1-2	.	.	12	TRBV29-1	CSVETVEDGYTF	TGCAGCGTTGAGACAGTTGAGGATGGCTACACCTTC
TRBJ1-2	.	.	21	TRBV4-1	CASSQGWLPQGRATSYYGYTF	TGCGCCAGCAGCCAAGGCTGGTTACCACAGGGCAGGGCCACCTCATACTATGGCTACACCTTC
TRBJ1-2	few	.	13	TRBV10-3	CAIRPGGQDGYTF	TGTGCCATCAGACCAGGTGGTCAGGATGGCTACACCTTC
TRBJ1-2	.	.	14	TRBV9	CASSPRLTGYGYTF	TGTGCCAGCAGCCCCCGTTTAACGGGCTATGGCTACACCTTC
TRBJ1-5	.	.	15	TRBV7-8	CASSLAGNSNQPQHF	TGTGCCAGCAGCTTAGCCGGGAATAGCAATCAGCCCCAGCATTTT
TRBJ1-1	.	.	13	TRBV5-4	CASSLDRNTEAFF	TGTGCCAGCAGCCTAGACAGGAACACTGAAGCTTTCTTT
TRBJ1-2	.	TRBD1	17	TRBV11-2	CASSPFLRDRANYGYTF	TGTGCCAGCAGCCCATTCCTCCGGGACAGGGCAAACTATGGCTACACCTTC
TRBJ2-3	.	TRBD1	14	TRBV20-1	CSASQQGVPDTQYF	TGCAGTGCTAGTCAACAGGGGGTTCCAGATACGCAGTATTTT
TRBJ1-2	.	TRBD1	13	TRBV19	CAIDRGSFGGYTF	TGTGCCATTGACAGGGGTTCGTTTGGCGGCTACACCTTC
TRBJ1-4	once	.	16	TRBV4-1	CASSLPGGVGDEKLFF	TGCGCCAGCAGCTTACCTGGGGGGGTTGGAGATGAAAAACTGTTTTTT
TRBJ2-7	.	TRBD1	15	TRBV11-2	CASSLGPGQSYEQYF	TGTGCCAGCAGCTTAGGGCCGGGACAGAGCTACGAGCAGTACTTC
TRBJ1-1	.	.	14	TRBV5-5	CASSLYQGNTEAFF	TGTGCCAGCAGCTTGTACCAGGGCAACACTGAAGCTTTCTTT
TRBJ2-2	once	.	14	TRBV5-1	CASRVTFSAGELFF	TGCGCCAGCAGGGTAACGTTCTCAGCCGGGGAGCTGTTTTTT
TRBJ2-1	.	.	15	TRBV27	CASSGSPEGGNEQFF	TGTGCCAGCAGTGGGTCCCCGGAAGGGGGCAATGAGCAGTTCTTC